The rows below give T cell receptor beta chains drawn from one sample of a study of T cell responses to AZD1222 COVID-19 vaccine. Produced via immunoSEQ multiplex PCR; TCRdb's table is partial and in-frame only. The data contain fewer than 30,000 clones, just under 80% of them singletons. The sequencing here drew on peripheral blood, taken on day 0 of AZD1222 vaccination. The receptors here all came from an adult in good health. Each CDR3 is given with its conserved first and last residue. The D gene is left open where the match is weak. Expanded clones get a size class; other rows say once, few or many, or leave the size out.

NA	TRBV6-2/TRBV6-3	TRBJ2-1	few	CASSPLAGSSYNEQFF	TGTGCCAGCAGTCCCCTTGCGGGTTCCTCCTACAATGAGCAGTTCTTC
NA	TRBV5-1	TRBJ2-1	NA	CASNRDGSYNEQFF	TGCGCCAGCAACCGGGACGGTTCCTACAATGAGCAGTTCTTC
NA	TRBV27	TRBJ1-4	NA	CASTPTLSLATNEKLFF	TGTGCCAGCACCCCGACGCTAAGCCTTGCAACTAATGAAAAACTGTTTTTT
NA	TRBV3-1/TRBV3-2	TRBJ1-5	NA	CASSQDTDQPQHF	TGTGCCAGCAGCCAAGACACTGATCAGCCCCAGCATTTT
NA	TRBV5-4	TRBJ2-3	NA	CASSHGAGTDTQYF	TGTGCCAGCAGCCACGGGGCCGGCACAGATACGCAGTATTTT
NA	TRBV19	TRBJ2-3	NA	CASSSQGWDTQYF	TGTGCCAGTAGTTCACAGGGTTGGGATACGCAGTATTTT
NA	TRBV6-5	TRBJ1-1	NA	CASSPIYQAFF	TGTGCCAGCAGTCCGATCTATCAAGCTTTCTTT
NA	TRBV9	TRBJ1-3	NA	CASSTRQSSGNTIYF	TGTGCCAGCAGCACCCGACAGTCCTCTGGAAACACCATATATTTT
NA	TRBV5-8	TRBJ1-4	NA	CASSSIQGEKLFF	TGTGCCAGCAGCTCGATACAGGGCGAGAAACTGTTTTTT
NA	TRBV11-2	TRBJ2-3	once	CASSSTGGLITDTQYF	TGTGCCAGCAGCTCCACTGGGGGGCTGATCACAGATACGCAGTATTTT
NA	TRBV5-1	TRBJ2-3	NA	CASSLGFGLSTDTQYF	TGCGCCAGCAGCTTGGGCTTTGGCTTGTCCACAGATACGCAGTATTTT
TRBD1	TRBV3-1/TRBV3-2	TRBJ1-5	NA	CASSQGQGYQPQHF	TGTGCCAGCAGCCAGGGACAGGGTTATCAGCCCCAGCATTTT
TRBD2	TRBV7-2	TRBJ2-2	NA	CASSLAAAGGPTGELFF	TGTGCCAGCAGCTTAGCGGCAGCGGGAGGGCCGACCGGGGAGCTGTTTTTT
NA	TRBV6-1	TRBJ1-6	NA	CASSEGLNNSPLHF	TGTGCCAGCAGTGAGGGGCTGAATAATTCACCCCTCCACTTT
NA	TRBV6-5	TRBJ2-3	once	CASTRLPDTQYF	TGTGCCAGCACCAGACTACCAGATACGCAGTATTTT
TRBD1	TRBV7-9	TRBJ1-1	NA	CASSNRGEAEAFF	TGTGCCAGCAGCAACAGGGGTGAAGCTGAAGCTTTCTTT
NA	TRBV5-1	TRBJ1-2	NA	CASSYGPEKNYGYTF	TGCGCCAGCAGCTACGGACCGGAAAAAAACTATGGCTACACCTTC
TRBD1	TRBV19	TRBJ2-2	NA	CASSIDGGQGYTGELFF	TGTGCCAGTAGTATAGATGGGGGACAGGGGTACACCGGGGAGCTGTTTTTT
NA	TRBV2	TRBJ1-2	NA	CASRAGSYGYTF	TGTGCCAGCAGAGCAGGGAGCTATGGCTACACCTTC
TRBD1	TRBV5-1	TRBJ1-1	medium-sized	CASSLIDRGQTEAFF	TGCGCCAGCAGCTTGATAGACAGGGGGCAGACTGAAGCTTTCTTT
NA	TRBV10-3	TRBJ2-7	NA	CAISDGGAKEEQYF	TGTGCCATCAGTGATGGGGGGGCCAAGGAAGAGCAGTACTTC
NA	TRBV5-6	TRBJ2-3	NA	CASSLGRGFRDTQYF	TGTGCCAGCAGCTTGGGGAGGGGATTTAGGGATACGCAGTATTTT
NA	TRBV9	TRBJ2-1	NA	CASSVAGTRTAEQFF	TGTGCCAGCAGCGTTGCCGGGACTCGGACCGCAGAGCAGTTCTTC
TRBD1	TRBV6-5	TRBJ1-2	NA	CASYGSGQRLYGYTF	TGTGCCAGCTATGGGTCGGGACAGAGACTCTATGGCTACACCTTC
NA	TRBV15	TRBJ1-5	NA	CATSRGGRNSNQPQHF	TGTGCCACCAGCAGAGGTGGGAGAAATAGCAATCAGCCCCAGCATTTT
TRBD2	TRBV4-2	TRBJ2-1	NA	CASSQGAGEQFF	TGTGCCAGCAGCCAAGGAGCGGGAGAGCAGTTCTTC
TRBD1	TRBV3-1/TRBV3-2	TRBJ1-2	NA	CASSQDGQANTF	TGTGCCAGCAGCCAAGATGGACAGGCAAACACCTTC
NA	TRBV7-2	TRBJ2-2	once	CASSSYISGELFF	TGTGCCAGCAGCTCCTACATATCCGGGGAGCTGTTTTTT
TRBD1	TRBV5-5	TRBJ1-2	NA	CASTNQGVPNYGYTF	TGTGCCAGCACCAACCAGGGGGTCCCTAACTATGGCTACACCTTC
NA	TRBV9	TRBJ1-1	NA	CASSLGPMNTEAFF	TGTGCCAGCAGCCTGGGTCCGATGAACACTGAAGCTTTCTTT
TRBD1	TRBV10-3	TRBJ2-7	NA	CAISADRGSYEQYF	TGTGCCATCAGTGCAGACAGGGGATCCTACGAGCAGTACTTC
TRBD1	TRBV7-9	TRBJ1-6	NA	CASSPGTEGSPLHF	TGTGCCAGCAGCCCCGGGACAGAGGGTTCACCCCTCCACTTT
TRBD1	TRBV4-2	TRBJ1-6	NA	CASSQKQETGTGFSPLHF	TGTGCCAGCAGCCAAAAGCAAGAGACCGGGACAGGGTTCTCACCCCTCCACTTT